Included here is one T cell receptor (beta chain) sequence, with context. Repertoires were generated with immunoSEQ multiplex PCR, while TCRdb's copy carries only in-frame clones and drops some. The sample includes approximately 44,000 clones, approximately 90% seen only once; the top ten take about 6.7%. The data belong to a study of T cell changes during pregnancy in multiple sclerosis. The germline V gene encodes CDR1 SGDLS and CDR2 YYNGEE. CDR3 length equals 16 residues. With V trimmed by 0 bases and J by 4 bases, 2 bases remained unmatched. V and J are TRBV9 and TRBJ2-3; 13 nucleotides line up with TRBD2. The source of this sequence is a female donor with multiple sclerosis, enrolled in a pregnancy study. The sample was CD8+ T cells from peripheral blood mononuclear cells, taken in the third trimester of pregnancy. CDR3 nucleotide sequence: TGTGCCAGCAGCGTAGGGACTAGCGGGAGTGCAGATACGCAGTATTTT. Translating it yields CASSVGTSGSADTQYF.